In its sample, the clone carrying this TCR beta chain was seen a few times. What it recognizes is unknown. The sample originates from a study of T cell repertoires in cytomegalovirus infection. This CDR3 is 13 amino acids long. Germline CDR1 DFQATT, CDR2 SNEGSKA (reference sequence). With 1 base removed from V and 2 bases from J, the gap between germline ends came to 8 bases. TCRdb fed the reads into MiXCR, producing one record per CDR3 protein. The sample includes about 900,000 distinct CDR3 sequences, roughly 30% of them seen just once. The sequences come from cultured CD8+ T cells from PBMCs, collected from culture after CMV antigen stimulation. The chain is built from TRBV20-1 and TRBJ2-5, with unresolved D. This clonotype was sampled from a human donor in good health (CMV status not recorded). Some clones in this sample may be carry-over from other donors' samples. CDR3 loop: CSARAPSQETQYF. CDR3 coding DNA: TGCAGTGCTAGAGCACCATCTCAAGAGACCCAGTACTTC.